This T cell receptor beta chain was obtained from a study of metastatic and nonmetastatic thyroid tumors. The CDR3 contains 15 residues. The germline gives CDR1 MDHEN, CDR2 SYDVKM. The V end was cut by 3 bases, the J end by 6 bases, with 15 bases between. TCRdb re-analyzed the PCR reads using MiXCR. The sample has some 19,000 clones; approximately 30% are singletons. By sample share, this clone is medium-sized. Each patient came to thyroid surgery without any prior treatment (of any kind). This receptor was taken from a female donor with papillary thyroid cancer or a benign thyroid nodule (not recorded which). Some clones in this sample may be carry-over from other donors' samples. J is TRBJ1-5 and V is TRBV28; D unclear. Sequenced material: adjacent normal tissue. This CDR3 is CASSLRNRAGQPQHF. In DNA form, the CDR3 reads TGTGCCAGCAGTTTGAGAAATAGGGCGGGTCAGCCCCAGCATTTT.